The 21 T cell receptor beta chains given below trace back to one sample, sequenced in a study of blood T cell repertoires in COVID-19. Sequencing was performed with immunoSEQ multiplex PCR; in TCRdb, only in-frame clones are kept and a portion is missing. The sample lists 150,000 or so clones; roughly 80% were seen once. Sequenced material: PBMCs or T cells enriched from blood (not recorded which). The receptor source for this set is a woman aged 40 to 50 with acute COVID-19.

In DNA, the CDR3 is TGTGCCAGCAGACCGGGACAGGGCAATCAGCCCCAGCATTTT. Translated, it gives CASRPGQGNQPQHF. The chain has TRBV6-5 and TRBJ1-5, with 8 bases matching TRBD1. Per the germline V gene, CDR1 is MNHEY and CDR2 is SVGAGI. V was clipped by 6 bases and J by 2 bases; unmatched bases: 3. The CDR3 is 14 residues long.

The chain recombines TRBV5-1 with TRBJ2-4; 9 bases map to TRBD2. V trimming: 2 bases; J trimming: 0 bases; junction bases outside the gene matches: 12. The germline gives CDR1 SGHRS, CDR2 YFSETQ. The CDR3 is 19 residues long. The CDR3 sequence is CASSFLTSGGGLAKNIQYF. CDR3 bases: TGCGCCAGCAGCTTTTTGACTAGCGGTGGGGGCCTAGCCAAAAACATTCAGTACTTC.

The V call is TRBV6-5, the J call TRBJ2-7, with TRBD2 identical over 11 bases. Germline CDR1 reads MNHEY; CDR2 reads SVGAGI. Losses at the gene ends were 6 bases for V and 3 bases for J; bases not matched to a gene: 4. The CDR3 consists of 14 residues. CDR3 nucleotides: TGTGCCAGCAGACTAGCGGGAGCTCTCTACGAGCAGTACGTC. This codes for CASRLAGALYEQYV.

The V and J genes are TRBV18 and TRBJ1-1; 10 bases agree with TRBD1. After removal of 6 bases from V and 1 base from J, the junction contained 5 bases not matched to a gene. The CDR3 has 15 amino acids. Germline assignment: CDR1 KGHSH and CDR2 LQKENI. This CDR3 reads CASSDRQGANTEAFF. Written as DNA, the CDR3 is TGTGCCAGCTCGGACAGACAGGGGGCGAACACTGAAGCTTTCTTT.

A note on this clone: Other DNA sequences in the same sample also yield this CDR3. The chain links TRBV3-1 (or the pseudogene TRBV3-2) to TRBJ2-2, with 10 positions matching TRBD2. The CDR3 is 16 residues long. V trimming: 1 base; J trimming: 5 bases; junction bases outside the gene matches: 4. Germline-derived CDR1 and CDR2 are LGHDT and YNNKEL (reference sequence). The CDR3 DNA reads TGTGCCAGCAGCCAAGGTCTAGCGGGAGTTACCGGGGAGCTGTTTTTT. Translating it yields CASSQGLAGVTGELFF.

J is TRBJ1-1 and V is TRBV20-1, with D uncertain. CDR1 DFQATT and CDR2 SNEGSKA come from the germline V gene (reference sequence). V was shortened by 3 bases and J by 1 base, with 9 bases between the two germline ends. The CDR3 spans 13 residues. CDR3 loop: CSASTVQNTEAFF. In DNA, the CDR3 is TGCAGTGCTAGTACGGTGCAGAACACTGAAGCTTTCTTT.

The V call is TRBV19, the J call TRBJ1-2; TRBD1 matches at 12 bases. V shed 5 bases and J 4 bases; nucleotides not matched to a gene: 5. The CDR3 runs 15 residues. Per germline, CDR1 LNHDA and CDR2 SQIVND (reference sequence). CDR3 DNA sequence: TGTGCCAGTAGTGACCGGGACAGGGGGCCCTATGGCTACACCTTC. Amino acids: CASSDRDRGPYGYTF.

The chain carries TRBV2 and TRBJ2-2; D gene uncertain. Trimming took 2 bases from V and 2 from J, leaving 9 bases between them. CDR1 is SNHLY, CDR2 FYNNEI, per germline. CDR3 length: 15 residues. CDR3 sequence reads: CASSELHSNTGELFF. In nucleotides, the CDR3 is TGTGCCAGCAGTGAACTGCACTCCAACACCGGGGAGCTGTTTTTT.

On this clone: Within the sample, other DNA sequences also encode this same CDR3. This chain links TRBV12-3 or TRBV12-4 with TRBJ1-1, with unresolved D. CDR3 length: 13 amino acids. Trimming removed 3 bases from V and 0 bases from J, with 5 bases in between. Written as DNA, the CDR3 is TGTGCCAGCAGTTTTGGGCTGAACACTGAAGCTTTCTTT. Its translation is CASSFGLNTEAFF.

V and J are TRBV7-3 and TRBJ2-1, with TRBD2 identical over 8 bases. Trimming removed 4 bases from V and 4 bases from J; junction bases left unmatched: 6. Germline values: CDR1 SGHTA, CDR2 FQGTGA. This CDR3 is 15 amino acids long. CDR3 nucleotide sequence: TGTGCCAGCAGCTCCCTAGCGGGCCCTTACAATGAGCAGTTCTTC. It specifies CASSSLAGPYNEQFF.

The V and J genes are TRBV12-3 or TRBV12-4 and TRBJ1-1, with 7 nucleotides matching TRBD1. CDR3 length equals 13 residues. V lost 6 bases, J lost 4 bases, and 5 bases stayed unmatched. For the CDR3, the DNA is TGTGCCAGCAGCTCGACAGGGTTCACTGAAGCTTTCTTT. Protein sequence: CASSSTGFTEAFF.

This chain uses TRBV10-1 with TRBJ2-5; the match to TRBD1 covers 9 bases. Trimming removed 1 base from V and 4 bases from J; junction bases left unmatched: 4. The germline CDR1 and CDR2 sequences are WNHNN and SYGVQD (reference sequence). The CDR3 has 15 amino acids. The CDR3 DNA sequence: TGCGCCAGCAGTGAGTACGGACAGGGGCCAGAGACCCAGTACTTC. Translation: CASSEYGQGPETQYF.

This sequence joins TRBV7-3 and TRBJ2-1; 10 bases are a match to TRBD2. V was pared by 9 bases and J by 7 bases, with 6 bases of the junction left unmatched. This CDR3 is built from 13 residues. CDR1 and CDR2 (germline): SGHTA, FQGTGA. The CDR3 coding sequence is TGTGCCAGTTCTAGCGGGAGTGTTAATGAGCAGTTCTTC. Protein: CASSSGSVNEQFF.

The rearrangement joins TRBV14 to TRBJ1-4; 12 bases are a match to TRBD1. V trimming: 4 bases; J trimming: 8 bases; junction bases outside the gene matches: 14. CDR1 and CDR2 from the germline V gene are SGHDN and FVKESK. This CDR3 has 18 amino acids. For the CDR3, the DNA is TGTGCCAGCAGCCCAGCCGGGACAGGGGGCGTCCGGGTCGAAAAACTGTTTTTT. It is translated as CASSPAGTGGVRVEKLFF.

Written as DNA, the CDR3 is TGCGCCAGCAGCTTGGAAACGGGGAGAGGGGAGCAGTACTTC. Translating it yields CASSLETGRGEQYF. The V gene is TRBV5-1, the J gene TRBJ2-7; a possible D gene is TRBD2 (5 bases). The ends were cut back, 0 bases at V and 7 bases at J, with 14 bases in the middle. Looked up from germline, CDR1 is SGHRS and CDR2 is YFSETQ. CDR3 length: 14 amino acids.

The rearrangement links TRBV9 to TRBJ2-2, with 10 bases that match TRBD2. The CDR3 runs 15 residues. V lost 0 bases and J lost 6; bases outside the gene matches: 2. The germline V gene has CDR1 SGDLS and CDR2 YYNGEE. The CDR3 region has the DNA TGTGCCAGCAGCGTAGTCCTAGCGGGAGCCGGGGAGCTGTTTTTT. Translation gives CASSVVLAGAGELFF.

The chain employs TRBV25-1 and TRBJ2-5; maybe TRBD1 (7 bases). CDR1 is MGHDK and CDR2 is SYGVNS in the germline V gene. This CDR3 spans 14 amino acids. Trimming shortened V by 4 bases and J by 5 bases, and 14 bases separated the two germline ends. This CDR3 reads CASSGGGRGETQYF. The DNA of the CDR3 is TGTGCCAGCAGTGGGGGAGGCAGGGGGGAGACCCAGTACTTC.

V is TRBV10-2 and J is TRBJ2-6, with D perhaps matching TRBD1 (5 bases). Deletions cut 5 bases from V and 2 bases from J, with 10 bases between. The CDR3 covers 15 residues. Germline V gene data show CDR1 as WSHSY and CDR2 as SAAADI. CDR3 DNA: TGCGCCAGCAGTTCCAAACAGGCTGGGGCCAACGTCCTGACTTTC. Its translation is CASSSKQAGANVLTF.

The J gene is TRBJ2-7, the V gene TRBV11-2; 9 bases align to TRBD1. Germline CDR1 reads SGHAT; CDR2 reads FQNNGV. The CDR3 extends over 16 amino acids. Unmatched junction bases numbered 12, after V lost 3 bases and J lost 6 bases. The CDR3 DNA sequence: TGTGCCAGCAGCTTCTCACCGGGACAGGGCGGGGTCGAGCAGTACTTC. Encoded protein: CASSFSPGQGGVEQYF.

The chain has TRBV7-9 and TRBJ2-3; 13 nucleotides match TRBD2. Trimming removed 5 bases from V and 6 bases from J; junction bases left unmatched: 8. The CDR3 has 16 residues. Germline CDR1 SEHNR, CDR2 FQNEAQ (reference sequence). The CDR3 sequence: CASSPGGLAGDDTQYF. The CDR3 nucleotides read TGTGCCAGCAGCCCAGGCGGACTAGCGGGAGATGATACGCAGTATTTT. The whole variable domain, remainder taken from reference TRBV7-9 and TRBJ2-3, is DTGVSQNPRHKITKRGQNVTFRCDPISEHNRLYWYRQTLGQGPEFLTYFQNEAQLEKSRLLSDRFSAERPKGSFSTLEIQRTEQGDSAMYLCASSPGGLAGDDTQYFGPGTRLTVL.

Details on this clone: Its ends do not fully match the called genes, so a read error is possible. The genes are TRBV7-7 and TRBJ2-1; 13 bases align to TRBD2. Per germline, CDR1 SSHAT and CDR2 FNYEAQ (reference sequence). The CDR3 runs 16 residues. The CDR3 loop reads CASSQILAGGRNEQFF. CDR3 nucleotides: TGTGCTAGCAGCCAGATACTAGCGGGAGGGCGAAATGAGCAGTTCTTC.